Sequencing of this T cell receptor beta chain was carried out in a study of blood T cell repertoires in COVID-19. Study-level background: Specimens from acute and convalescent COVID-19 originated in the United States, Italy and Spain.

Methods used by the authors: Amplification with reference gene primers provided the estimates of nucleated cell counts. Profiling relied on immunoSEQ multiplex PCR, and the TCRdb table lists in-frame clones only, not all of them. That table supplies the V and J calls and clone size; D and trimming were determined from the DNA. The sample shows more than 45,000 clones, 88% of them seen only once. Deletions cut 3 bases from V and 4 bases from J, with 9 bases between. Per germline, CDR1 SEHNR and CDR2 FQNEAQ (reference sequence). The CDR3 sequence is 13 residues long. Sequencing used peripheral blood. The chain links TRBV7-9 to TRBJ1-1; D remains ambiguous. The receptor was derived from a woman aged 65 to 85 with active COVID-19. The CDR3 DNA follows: TGTGCCAGCAGCTTTATGGAGCCCACTGAAGCTTTCTTT. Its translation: CASSFMEPTEAFF.